This T cell receptor beta chain was identified during a study of blood T cell repertoires in COVID-19. Profiled with immunoSEQ multiplex PCR; TCRdb holds only in-frame clones, not every one. Among around 270,000 clones listed, approximately 88% were seen once. V was clipped by 1 base and J by 0 bases, with 9 bases between them. The CDR3 spans 15 residues. Germline lookup yields CDR1 SEHNR and CDR2 FQNEAQ (reference sequence). The sequencing sample was made of PBMCs or T cells enriched from blood (not recorded which). The sequence was obtained from a woman between 40 and 55 years old who had been exposed to COVID-19. The chain joins TRBV7-9 to TRBJ2-5, with D possibly TRBD2 on 5 matching bases. This CDR3 is CASSLGARDQETQYF. CDR3 coding DNA: TGTGCCAGCAGCTTAGGGGCGAGGGACCAAGAGACCCAGTACTTC.